This T cell receptor (beta chain) originates from a study of blood T cell repertoires in COVID-19. TCRdb's table, derived via immunoSEQ multiplex PCR, lists solely in-frame clones and lacks some. In the table there are around 180,000 clones, around 82% of which are singletons. The germline gives CDR1 LNHNV, CDR2 YYDKDF (reference sequence). The V end was cut by 10 bases, the J end by 5 bases, with 16 bases between. The CDR3 has 13 amino acids. The rearrangement joins TRBV15 to TRBJ2-3; the D gene is possibly TRBD2 (7 bases). Sample: PBMCs or T cells enriched from blood (not recorded which). The sequence derives from a woman between 50 and 59 years old with acute COVID-19. The CDR3 is CAIRGAGEDTQYF. The CDR3 DNA reads as TGTGCCATCCGGGGGGCGGGTGAAGATACGCAGTATTTT.